A single sample gave rise to the 9 T cell receptor beta chains below, sequenced in a study of regulatory T cells in long-lasting Graves disease. The time point was: newly diagnosed GD, antithyroid drugs for less than 3 months. Generation of the TCR library employed RNA extracted from PBMCs. Arm-PCR of CDR3 regions and iRepertoire HTBI primers were the basis on which TCR beta libraries were built. TCRdb reprocessed the multiplex PCR reads via MiXCR and lists one record per CDR3 protein. Seen here are 350,000 to 450,000 distinct CDR3 sequences, 14% to 15% observed once, and the top ten hold over 15%. The same data also went into a second study, on T cells in Graves' hyperthyroidism and ophthalmopathy.

The sequenced sample was peripheral blood mononuclear cells (PBMCs), obtained at new diagnosis, from a patient treated with antithyroid drugs. The receptors derive from a woman between 25 and 40 years old with Graves disease.

The chain is built from TRBV7-7 and TRBJ2-7, with a tentative D call TRBD1 (6 bases). V shed 11 bases and J shed 2 bases, with 13 bases lying between them. This CDR3 comprises 12 residues. Looked up from germline, CDR1 is SSHAT and CDR2 is FNYEAQ (reference sequence). This chain's CDR3 is CAVGQGPYEQYF. The CDR3 DNA reads as TGTGCCGTCGGTCAGGGGCCCTACGAGCAGTACTTC.

This clonotype was seen many times. V usage is TRBV3-1 and J usage is TRBJ2-5, with D perhaps matching TRBD2 (6 bases). The end of the DNA fits TRBJ2-1 better, so the J call may be wrong. This CDR3 spans 15 amino acids. Germline V gives CDR1 LGHDT, CDR2 YNNKEL (reference sequence). The CDR3 nucleotides read TGTGCCAGCAGCCCGTCTAAGGGCCAGGGAGGTGAGCAGTTCTTC. Its translation: CASSPSKGQGGEQFF.

This clonotype was seen only a few times. This chain links TRBV29-1 with TRBJ2-3; 12 bases are shared with TRBD2. Looked up from germline, CDR1 is SQVTM and CDR2 is ANQGSEA. With V trimmed by 3 bases and J by 1 base, 2 bases remained unmatched. The CDR3 loop spans 15 amino acids. CDR3 region: CSVDSSGRGTDTQYF. The CDR3 coding sequence is TGCAGCGTTGACTCTAGCGGGAGGGGCACAGATACGCAGTATTTT.

The chain has TRBV19 and TRBJ2-2, with no clear D. Trimming took off 5 bases at V and 7 bases at J, with 11 bases between the two ends. The CDR3 contains 13 residues. In germline, CDR1 is LNHDA, CDR2 SQIVND (reference sequence). The CDR3 sequence: CASSYQEHGELFF. The CDR3 DNA is TGTGCCAGTAGTTATCAGGAGCACGGGGAGCTGTTTTTT.

V is TRBV6-1 and J is TRBJ2-1, with 7 nucleotides matching TRBD1. The CDR3 has 15 residues. The germline V gene encodes CDR1 MNHNS and CDR2 SASEGT. The V segment lost 6 bases and the J segment 4 bases; nucleotides outside the gene matches: 9. The CDR3: CASSLGQTSYNEQFF. The CDR3, as DNA: TGTGCCAGCAGCCTGGGACAGACCAGTTACAATGAGCAGTTCTTC.

This clonotype has only a few counts. The chain links TRBV5-1 to TRBJ2-1; D unclear. CDR3 length: 15 amino acids. Germline CDR1 is SGHRS and CDR2 is YFSETQ. The V gene lost 0 bases and the J gene lost 3 bases, with 10 bases spanning the gap. The CDR3 nucleotides are TGCGCCAGCAGCTTGGCCTTGGTGGGCTACAATGAGCAGTTCTTC. Its protein is CASSLALVGYNEQFF. The complete variable domain, with remaining parts taken from reference TRBV5-1 and TRBJ2-1, reads KAGVTQTPRYLIKTRGQQVTLSCSPISGHRSVSWYQQTPGQGLQFLFEYFSETQRNKGNFPGRFSGRQFSNSRSEMNVSTLELGDSALYLCASSLALVGYNEQFFGPGTRLTVL.

This clonotype was detected many times. The V call is TRBV7-3, the J call TRBJ2-1, with 9 bases identical to TRBD2. Germline values: CDR1 SGHTA, CDR2 FQGTGA. V was clipped by 2 bases and J by 8 bases; unmatched bases: 4. The CDR3 covers 14 residues. The CDR3 loop is CASSLPGLADEQFF. DNA of the CDR3: TGTGCCAGCAGCTTACCGGGACTAGCAGATGAGCAGTTCTTC.

This clonotype was recorded many times. This chain joins TRBV11-2 and TRBJ2-7; weak D call: TRBD1 (6 bases). The ends were cut back, 5 bases at V and 0 bases at J, with 8 bases in the middle. Germline V CDR1 and CDR2: SGHAT, FQNNGV. This CDR3 spans 13 amino acids. The DNA of the CDR3 is TGTGCCAGCAGCGGGACAAGCTCCTACGAGCAGTACTTC. Protein product: CASSGTSSYEQYF.

A word on this clonotype: Just one base apart from a much larger clone, this may be a read error. The chain employs TRBV28 and TRBJ2-3; 8 bases line up with TRBD1. The junction had 9 bases not matched to a gene; V was cut back by 5 bases and J by 2 bases. Germline V CDR1 and CDR2: MDHEN, SYDVKM. CDR3 size: 16 residues. As DNA, the CDR3 is TGTGCCAGCAGTGACGCGGGACAGGACGCCACAGATACGCAGTATTTT. Translated, it gives CASSDAGQDATDTQYF.